This T cell receptor (beta chain) was identified in a study of T cells in Graves' hyperthyroidism and ophthalmopathy. This clonotype was seen ten or more times. The germline CDR1 and CDR2 sequences are MNHNS and SASEGT. Losses at the gene ends were 5 bases for V and 4 bases for J; bases not matched to a gene: 9. The CDR3 has 15 residues. RNA transcripts yielded amplified TCR beta CDR3 regions. Primed by the HTBI set, a first-round RT-PCR was run on the TCR CDR3. In TCRdb, the multiplex PCR reads were re-called with MiXCR into one record per CDR3 protein. The sample has fewer than 650,000 distinct CDR3 sequences, around 15% seen once.

The rearrangement joins TRBV6-1 to TRBJ1-1; 8 bases fit TRBD1. The receptor was derived from a woman between 40 and 55 years old with Graves' hyperthyroidism. The sequenced sample consisted of blood. The CDR3 protein is CASSQDRVSGTEAFF. CDR3 nucleotide sequence: TGTGCCAGCAGTCAGGACAGGGTAAGCGGCACTGAAGCTTTCTTT.